The present T cell receptor (beta chain) was sequenced within a study of blood T cell repertoires in COVID-19. The CDR3 has 13 residues. The V gene end was trimmed by 5 bases and the J gene end by 9 bases; junction bases not matched to a gene: 7. CDR1 MNHEY and CDR2 SVGAGI come from the germline V gene. Sequencing was performed with immunoSEQ multiplex PCR; in TCRdb, only in-frame clones are kept and a portion is missing. This table has approximately 130,000 clones, 75% to 85% appearing once. This clone was seen repeatedly, ten times or more. The chain links TRBV6-5 to TRBJ2-1; TRBD1 aligns across 7 bases. The sample was peripheral blood. This TCR was recovered from a man older than 75 with acute or convalescent COVID-19. The CDR3 here is CASSSTGVIEQFF. The CDR3 nucleotides read TGTGCCAGCAGTAGTACAGGGGTAATTGAGCAGTTCTTC.